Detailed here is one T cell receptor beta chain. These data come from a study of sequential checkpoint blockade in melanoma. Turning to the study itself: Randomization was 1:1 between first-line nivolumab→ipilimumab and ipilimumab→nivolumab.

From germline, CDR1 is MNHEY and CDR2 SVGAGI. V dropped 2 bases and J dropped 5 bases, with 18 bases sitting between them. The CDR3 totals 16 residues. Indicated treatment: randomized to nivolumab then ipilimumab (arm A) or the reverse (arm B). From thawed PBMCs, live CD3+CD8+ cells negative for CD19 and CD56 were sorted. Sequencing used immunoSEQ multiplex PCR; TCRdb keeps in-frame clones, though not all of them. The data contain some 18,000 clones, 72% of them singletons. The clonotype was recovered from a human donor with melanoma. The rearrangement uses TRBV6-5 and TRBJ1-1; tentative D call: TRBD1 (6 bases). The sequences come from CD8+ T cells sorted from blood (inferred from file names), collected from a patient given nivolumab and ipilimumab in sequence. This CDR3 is CASSYGGGYSGTEAFF. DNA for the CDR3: TGTGCCAGCAGTTACGGGGGGGGCTACAGCGGAACTGAAGCTTTCTTT.